One sample yielded the 24 T cell receptor beta chains listed below, sequenced in a study of blood T cell repertoires in COVID-19. Profiling relied on immunoSEQ multiplex PCR, and the TCRdb table lists in-frame clones only, not all of them. The repertoire holds more than 60,000 clones, with approximately 82% as singletons. Sample: peripheral blood. These receptors came from a man aged 55 to 70 with acute or convalescent COVID-19.

The CDR3 sequence is CASSQGGGAGSGNTIYF. In DNA form, the CDR3 reads TGTGCCAGCTCACAGGGCGGGGGAGCCGGCTCTGGAAACACCATATATTTT. The chain couples TRBV18 to TRBJ1-3; the D gene is possibly TRBD1 (5 bases). The germline gives CDR1 KGHSH, CDR2 LQKENI. The CDR3 sequence is 17 residues long. Trimming removed 4 bases at V and 0 bases at J, with 16 bases between.

The chain couples TRBV5-1 to TRBJ1-5; TRBD1 might be the D (5 bases). CDR1 is SGHRS, CDR2 YFSETQ, per germline. The CDR3 extends over 14 amino acids. Trimming removed 4 bases from V and 1 base from J, with 9 bases in between. The CDR3 here is CASSIGGSNQPQHF. The CDR3 DNA follows: TGCGCCAGCAGCATCGGGGGGAGCAATCAGCCCCAGCATTTT.

DNA for the CDR3: TGTGCCAGCAAGGGACAGGGCTCCTACAATGAGCAGTTCTTC. Protein: CASKGQGSYNEQFF. The chain uses TRBV6-5 and TRBJ2-1; TRBD1 matches 9 bases. V shed 7 bases, J shed 0 bases, and the junction held 1 base outside the gene matches. Germline V gene sequence: CDR1 MNHEY, CDR2 SVGAGI. The CDR3 extends over 14 amino acids.

The V gene is TRBV28, the J gene TRBJ2-5; possible D gene TRBD2, 6 bases. Trimming removed 6 bases at V and 5 bases at J, with 19 bases between. This CDR3 is built from 15 residues. Germline values: CDR1 MDHEN, CDR2 SYDVKM. The CDR3 DNA is TGTGCCAGCAGGAAACGGGACTCCGGCGGGGAGACCCAGTACTTC. It is translated as CASRKRDSGGETQYF.

This chain links TRBV18 with TRBJ1-1; D is possibly TRBD1 (6 bases). Germline V gives CDR1 KGHSH, CDR2 LQKENI. CDR3 length: 15 residues. V lost 3 bases and J 7 bases, leaving 18 bases between the germline ends. CDR3 region: CASSPIEDRTYEAFF. The CDR3 DNA sequence: TGTGCCAGCTCACCTATTGAGGACAGAACTTATGAAGCTTTCTTT.

This clone occurred once. The chain combines TRBV18 with TRBJ2-5; D is unresolved. The V end was cut by 6 bases, the J end by 3 bases, with 5 bases between. Per the germline V gene, CDR1 is KGHSH and CDR2 is LQKENI. CDR3 size: 11 residues. The CDR3 sequence is CASSSEETQYF. DNA of the CDR3: TGTGCCAGCTCCTCCGAAGAGACCCAGTACTTC.

This chain links TRBV3-1 (or the pseudogene TRBV3-2) with TRBJ1-1; D gene ambiguous. V shed 7 bases and J shed 1 base, with 13 bases lying between them. The V gene's germline CDR1 is LGHDT and CDR2 YNNKEL (reference sequence). This CDR3 is 14 amino acids long. This CDR3 reads CASTRGPRNTEAFF. The CDR3 DNA reads TGTGCCAGCACGCGAGGGCCAAGGAACACTGAAGCTTTCTTT.

The CDR3 region has the DNA TGTGCCAGCAGCCAAGAGAAGGCCAGCGGGGCCTACAATGAGCAGTTCTTC. The encoded protein is CASSQEKASGAYNEQFF. This chain connects TRBV3-1 (or the pseudogene TRBV3-2) to TRBJ2-1; the match to TRBD2 covers 7 bases. The junction had 7 bases not matched to a gene; V was cut back by 0 bases and J by 2 bases. Germline V lookup: CDR1 LGHDT, CDR2 YNNKEL (reference sequence). The length of the CDR3 is 17 residues.

The chain carries TRBV20-1 and TRBJ2-1; TRBD2 matches 7 bases. The CDR3 runs 11 residues. Germline V CDR1 and CDR2: DFQATT, SNEGSKA (reference sequence). V lost 6 bases and J lost 9; bases outside the gene matches: 5. The CDR3 reads CSAMGGVEQFF. In nucleotides, the CDR3 is TGCAGTGCAATGGGAGGGGTTGAGCAGTTCTTC.

The J gene is TRBJ2-5, the V gene TRBV6-5; TRBD1 matches at 7 bases. This CDR3 region has 13 residues. V dropped 6 bases and J dropped 5; count of bases not matched to a gene: 6. Per germline, CDR1 MNHEY and CDR2 SVGAGI. CDR3 region: CASSGQAVETQYF. The CDR3 coding sequence is TGTGCCAGCAGCGGACAGGCGGTCGAGACCCAGTACTTC.

The chain has TRBV9 and TRBJ2-5, with 12 bases matching TRBD2. V was clipped by 5 bases and J by 5 bases; unmatched bases: 7. CDR1 SGDLS and CDR2 YYNGEE come from the germline V gene. This CDR3 spans 15 amino acids. In DNA, the CDR3 is TGTGCCAGCAGTCTAGCGGGGGGGAGAATCGAGACCCAGTACTTC. It is translated as CASSLAGGRIETQYF. Looking up the rest from reference TRBV9 and TRBJ2-5 gives the full variable domain: DSGVTQTPKHLITATGQRVTLRCSPRSGDLSVYWYQQSLDQGLQFLIQYYNGEERAKGNILERFSAQQFPDLHSELNLSSLELGDSALYFCASSLAGGRIETQYFGPGTRLLVL.

The chain is built from TRBV4-3 and TRBJ2-3; TRBD2 agrees at 7 bases. The ends lost 0 bases at V and 3 bases at J; junction bases unmatched: 9. Germline-derived CDR1 and CDR2 are LGHNA and YSLEER. CDR3 length: 17 residues. The CDR3 sequence: CASSQDQAREGTDTQYF. CDR3 DNA: TGCGCCAGCAGCCAAGATCAGGCCAGGGAGGGAACAGATACGCAGTATTTT.

The V gene is TRBV11-2, the J gene TRBJ2-5; 12 positions agree with TRBD2. V lost 5 bases and J lost 5; bases outside the gene matches: 12. From germline, CDR1 is SGHAT and CDR2 FQNNGV. This CDR3 spans 17 amino acids. Here the CDR3 DNA reads TGTGCCAGCAGCGCCGTTCGGACTAGCGGGACTCGGGAGACCCAGTACTTC. Encoded protein: CASSAVRTSGTRETQYF. Supplemented by reference TRBV11-2 and TRBJ2-5, the full variable domain reads EAGVAQSPRYKIIEKRQSVAFWCNPISGHATLYWYQQILGQGPKLLIQFQNNGVVDDSQLPKDRFSAERLKGVDSTLKIQPAKLEDSAVYLCASSAVRTSGTRETQYFGPGTRLLVL.

The gene calls are TRBV5-1 and TRBJ2-7, with D possibly TRBD2 on 5 matching bases. From germline, CDR1 is SGHRS and CDR2 YFSETQ. The CDR3 runs 14 residues. V was shortened by 2 bases and J by 2 bases, with 11 bases between the two germline ends. This CDR3 reads CASSLIDGAYEQYF. CDR3 DNA: TGCGCCAGCAGCTTAATCGACGGGGCCTACGAGCAGTACTTC.

V gene TRBV2 combines with J gene TRBJ2-4; maybe TRBD2 (5 bases). The CDR3 runs to 13 residues. The V end lost 4 bases, the J end lost 6 bases, and 10 bases lay between the germline ends. Germline V gives CDR1 SNHLY, CDR2 FYNNEI. In DNA, the CDR3 is TGTGCCAGCAGTGTCCCGGGGATAAACATTCAGTACTTC. It is translated as CASSVPGINIQYF.

The V gene is TRBV6-5, the J gene TRBJ1-2, with 8 bases matching TRBD1. CDR1 is MNHEY and CDR2 is SVGAGI in the germline V gene. With 4 bases clipped from V and 2 bases from J, the junction kept 6 bases outside the gene matches. The CDR3 spans 15 residues. CDR3 nucleotide sequence: TGTGCCAGCAGTTTACAGGGGGATTTAAACTATGGCTACACCTTC. Residues: CASSLQGDLNYGYTF.

The chain carries TRBV27 and TRBJ2-7; perhaps TRBD1 as D (5 bases). CDR3 length: 12 amino acids. In germline, CDR1 is MNHEY, CDR2 SMNVEV (reference sequence). V lost 6 bases, J lost 3 bases, and 9 bases lay in between. The CDR3 DNA is TGTGCCAGCAGGAAACAGGACTACGAGCAGTACTTC. Its protein is CASRKQDYEQYF.

The chain couples TRBV20-1 to TRBJ1-5; 7 bases line up with TRBD1. The CDR3 covers 11 residues. Looked up from germline, CDR1 is DFQATT and CDR2 is SNEGSKA (reference sequence). V lost 5 bases and J lost 8; bases outside the gene matches: 3. CDR3 sequence: CSAQDREPQHF. The CDR3 DNA reads TGCAGTGCTCAAGACAGGGAGCCCCAGCATTTT.

The chain carries TRBV6-2 or TRBV6-3 and TRBJ2-2, with TRBD1 as a possible D gene (6 bases). Deletions cut 1 base from V and 6 bases from J, with 9 bases between. Germline V gene data show CDR1 as MNHEY and CDR2 as SVGEGT. The CDR3 length is 14 residues. DNA for the CDR3: TGTGCCAGCAGTTACTTGGGGGCCTCCGGGGAGCTGTTTTTT. Translated: CASSYLGASGELFF.

This clone has just one count. The genes are TRBV19 and TRBJ2-6, with D possibly matching TRBD1 (5 bases). Germline values: CDR1 LNHDA, CDR2 SQIVND (reference sequence). The CDR3 extends over 18 amino acids. V lost 5 bases to trimming and J lost 3 bases, with 20 bases between them. This chain's CDR3 is CASSHDRRSGIGANVLTF. CDR3 nucleotides: TGTGCCAGTAGTCACGACCGACGGTCAGGGATTGGGGCCAACGTCCTGACTTTC.

The V gene is TRBV12-5, the J gene TRBJ1-1; D not resolved. The CDR3 totals 11 residues. Germline-derived CDR1 and CDR2 are LGHNT and FRNRAP. Trimming took off 3 bases at V and 8 bases at J, with 7 bases between the two ends. The CDR3 sequence is CASGLNSEAFF. For the CDR3, the DNA is TGTGCTAGTGGTTTAAACAGCGAAGCTTTCTTT.

The chain recombines TRBV7-8 with TRBJ2-1, with unresolved D. Germline V gene lookup returns CDR1 SGHVS and CDR2 FQNEAQ. The V gene lost 5 bases and the J gene lost 6 bases, with 14 bases spanning the gap. This CDR3 is built from 14 residues. In nucleotides, the CDR3 is TGTGCCAGCAGCACCCAGGCCGATACCAATGAGCAGTTCTTC. Translation: CASSTQADTNEQFF.

This clone was observed a single time. The J gene is TRBJ2-1, the V gene TRBV6-5; 11 nucleotides line up with TRBD2. Germline trimming cut 7 bases from V and 15 bases from J; bases unmatched to any gene: 11. CDR1 is MNHEY, CDR2 SVGAGI, per germline. This CDR3 has 13 residues. The CDR3 coding sequence is TGTGCCAGCAACCCTAGCGGGGGGCGGCCCTGGTTCTTC. It is translated as CASNPSGGRPWFF.

V gene TRBV28 combines with J gene TRBJ1-3, with TRBD1 matching 8 bases. Germline-derived CDR1 and CDR2 are MDHEN and SYDVKM. The CDR3 consists of 15 residues. V dropped 6 bases and J dropped 1; count of bases not matched to a gene: 5. CDR3 bases: TGTGCCAGCAGACCGCAGGGGGCTTCTGGAAACACCATATATTTT. Its translation: CASRPQGASGNTIYF.